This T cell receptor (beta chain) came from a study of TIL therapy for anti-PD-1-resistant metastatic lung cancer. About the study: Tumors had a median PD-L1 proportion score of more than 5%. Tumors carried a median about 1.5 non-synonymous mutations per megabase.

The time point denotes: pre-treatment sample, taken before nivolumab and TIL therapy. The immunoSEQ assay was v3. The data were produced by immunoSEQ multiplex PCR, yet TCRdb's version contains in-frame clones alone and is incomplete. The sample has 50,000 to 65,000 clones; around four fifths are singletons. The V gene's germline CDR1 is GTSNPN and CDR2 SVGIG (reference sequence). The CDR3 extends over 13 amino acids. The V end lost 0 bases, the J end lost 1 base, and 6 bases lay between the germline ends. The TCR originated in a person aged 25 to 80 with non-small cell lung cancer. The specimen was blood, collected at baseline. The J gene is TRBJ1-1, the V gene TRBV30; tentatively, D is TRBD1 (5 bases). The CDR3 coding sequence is TGTGCCTGGAGTGTAGGGGAGAACACTGAAGCTTTCTTT. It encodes CAWSVGENTEAFF.